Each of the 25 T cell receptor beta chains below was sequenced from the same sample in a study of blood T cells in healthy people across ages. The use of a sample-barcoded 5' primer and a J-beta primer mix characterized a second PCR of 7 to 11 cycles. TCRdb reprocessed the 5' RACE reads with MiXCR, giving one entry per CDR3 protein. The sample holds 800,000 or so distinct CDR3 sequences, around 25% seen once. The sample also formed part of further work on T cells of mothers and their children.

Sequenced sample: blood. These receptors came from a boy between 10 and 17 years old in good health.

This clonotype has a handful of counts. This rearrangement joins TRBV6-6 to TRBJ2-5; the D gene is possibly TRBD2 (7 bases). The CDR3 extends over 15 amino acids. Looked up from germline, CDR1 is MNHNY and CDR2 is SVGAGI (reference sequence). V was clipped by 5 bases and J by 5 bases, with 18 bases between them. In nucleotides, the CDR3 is TGTGCCAGCAGTACCCTCGGGGGGCGCGGGGAGACCCAGTACTTC. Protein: CASSTLGGRGETQYF.

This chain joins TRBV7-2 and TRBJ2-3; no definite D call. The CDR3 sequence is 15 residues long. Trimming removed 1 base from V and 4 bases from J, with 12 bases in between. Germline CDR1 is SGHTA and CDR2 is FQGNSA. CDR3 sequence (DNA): TGTGCCAGCAGCTTAGTCTGGGGTATCGCAGATACGCAGTATTTT. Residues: CASSLVWGIADTQYF.

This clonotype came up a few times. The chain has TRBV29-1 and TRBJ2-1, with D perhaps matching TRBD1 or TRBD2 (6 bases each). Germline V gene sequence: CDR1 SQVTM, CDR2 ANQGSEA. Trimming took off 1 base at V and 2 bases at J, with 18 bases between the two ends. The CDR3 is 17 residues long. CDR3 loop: CSVEGRDTYTPYNEQFF. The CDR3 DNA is TGCAGCGTTGAAGGGCGGGACACCTATACTCCCTACAATGAGCAGTTCTTC.

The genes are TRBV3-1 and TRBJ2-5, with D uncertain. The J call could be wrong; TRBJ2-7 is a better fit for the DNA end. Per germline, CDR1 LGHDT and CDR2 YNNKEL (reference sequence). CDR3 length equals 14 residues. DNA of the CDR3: TGTGCCAGCAGCCAAGAGGGCGGAACCTACGAGCAGTACTTC. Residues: CASSQEGGTYEQYF.

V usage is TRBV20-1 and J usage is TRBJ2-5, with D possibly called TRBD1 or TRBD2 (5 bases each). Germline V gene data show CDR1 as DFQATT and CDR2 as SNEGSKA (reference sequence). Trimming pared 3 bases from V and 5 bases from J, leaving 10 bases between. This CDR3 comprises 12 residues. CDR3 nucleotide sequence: TGCAGTGCTAGCGAGGGGTTGGAGACCCAGTACTTC. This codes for CSASEGLETQYF.

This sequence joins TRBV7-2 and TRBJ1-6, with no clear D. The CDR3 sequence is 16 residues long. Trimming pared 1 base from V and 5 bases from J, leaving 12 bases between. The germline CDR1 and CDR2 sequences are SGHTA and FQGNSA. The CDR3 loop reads CASSLEVLANNSPLHF. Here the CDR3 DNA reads TGTGCCAGCAGCTTAGAGGTTTTAGCGAATAATTCACCCCTCCACTTT.

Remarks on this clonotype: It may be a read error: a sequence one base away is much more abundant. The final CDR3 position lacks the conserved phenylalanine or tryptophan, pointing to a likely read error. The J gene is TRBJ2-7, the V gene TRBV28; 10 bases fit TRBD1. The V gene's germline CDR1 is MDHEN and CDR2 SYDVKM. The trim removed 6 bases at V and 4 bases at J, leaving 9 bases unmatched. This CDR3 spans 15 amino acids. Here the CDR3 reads CASRPGTGDIYEQYI. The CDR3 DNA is TGTGCCAGCAGGCCCGGGACAGGGGACATTTACGAGCAGTACATC.

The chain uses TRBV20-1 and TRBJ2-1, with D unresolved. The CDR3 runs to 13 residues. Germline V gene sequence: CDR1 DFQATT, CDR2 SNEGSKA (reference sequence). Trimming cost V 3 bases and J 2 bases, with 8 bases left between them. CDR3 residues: CSASGDTYNEQFF. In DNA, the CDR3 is TGCAGTGCTAGCGGTGACACCTACAATGAGCAGTTCTTC.

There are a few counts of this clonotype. This CDR3 reads CASNSAFSQETQYF. The CDR3, as DNA: TGTGCCAGCAACTCCGCGTTCTCACAAGAGACCCAGTACTTC. The V call is TRBV7-9, the J call TRBJ2-5, with D hard to call. V lost 7 bases to trimming and J lost 2 bases, with 14 bases between them. Germline CDR1 is SEHNR and CDR2 is FQNEAQ (reference sequence). CDR3 size: 14 residues.

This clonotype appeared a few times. CDR3 loop: CASTPWKLAGNANTGELFF. The CDR3 nucleotides are TGTGCCAGCACCCCCTGGAAACTAGCGGGTAACGCGAACACCGGGGAGCTGTTTTTT. The V gene is TRBV28, the J gene TRBJ2-2; the match to TRBD2 covers 9 bases. CDR3 length: 19 residues. V dropped 7 bases and J dropped 0; count of bases not matched to a gene: 15. CDR1 is MDHEN, CDR2 SYDVKM, per germline.

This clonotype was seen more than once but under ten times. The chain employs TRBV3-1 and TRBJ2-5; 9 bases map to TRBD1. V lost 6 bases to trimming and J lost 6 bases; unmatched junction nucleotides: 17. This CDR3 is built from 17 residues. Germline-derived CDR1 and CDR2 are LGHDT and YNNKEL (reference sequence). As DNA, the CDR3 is TGTGCCAGCAGGCCCGGGACAGGGAAAGATTTCGTAAAGACCCAGTACTTC. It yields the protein CASRPGTGKDFVKTQYF.

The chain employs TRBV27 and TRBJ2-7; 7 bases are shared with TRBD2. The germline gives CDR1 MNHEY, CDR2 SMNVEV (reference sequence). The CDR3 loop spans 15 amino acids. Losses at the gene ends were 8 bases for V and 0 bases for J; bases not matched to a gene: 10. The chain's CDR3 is CASAQALAVSYEQYF. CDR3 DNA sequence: TGTGCCAGCGCCCAGGCCCTAGCGGTCTCCTACGAGCAGTACTTC.

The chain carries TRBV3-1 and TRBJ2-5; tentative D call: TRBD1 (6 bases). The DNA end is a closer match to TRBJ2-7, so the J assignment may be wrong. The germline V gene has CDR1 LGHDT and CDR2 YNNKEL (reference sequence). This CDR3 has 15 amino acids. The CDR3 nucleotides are TGTGCCAGCAGCCAAGTTAACAGGGTTCCCTACGAGCAGTACTTC. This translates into CASSQVNRVPYEQYF.

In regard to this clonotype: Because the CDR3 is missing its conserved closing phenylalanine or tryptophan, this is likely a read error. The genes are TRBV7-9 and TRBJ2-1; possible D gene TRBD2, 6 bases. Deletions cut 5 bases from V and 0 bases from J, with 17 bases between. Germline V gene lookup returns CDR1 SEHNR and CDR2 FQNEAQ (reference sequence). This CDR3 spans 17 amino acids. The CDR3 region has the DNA TGTGCCAGCAGCCGGAGGGAAAGATTCCCCTCCTACAATGAGCAGTTCCTC. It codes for CASSRRERFPSYNEQFL.

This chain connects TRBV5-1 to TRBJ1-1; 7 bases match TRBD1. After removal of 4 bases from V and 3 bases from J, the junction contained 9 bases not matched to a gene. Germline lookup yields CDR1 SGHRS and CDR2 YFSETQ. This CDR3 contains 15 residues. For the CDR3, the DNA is TGCGCCAGCAGCGCCGACAGGGTCGGTGACACTGAAGCTTTCTTT. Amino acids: CASSADRVGDTEAFF.

CDR3 nucleotides: TGTGCCAGCAGCTTACTGGACAGCTATGAAGCTTTCTTT. It codes for CASSLLDSYEAFF. This chain joins TRBV6-2 or TRBV6-3 and TRBJ1-1, with a weak D call TRBD1 (6 bases). Trimming cost V 6 bases and J 7 bases, with 15 bases left between them. Germline V gives CDR1 MNHEY, CDR2 SVGEGT. This CDR3 has 13 amino acids.

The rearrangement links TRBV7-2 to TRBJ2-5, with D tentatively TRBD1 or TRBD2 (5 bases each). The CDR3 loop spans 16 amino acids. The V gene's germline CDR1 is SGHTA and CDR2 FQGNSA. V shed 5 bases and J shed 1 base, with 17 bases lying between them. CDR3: CASSPAKRGPQETQYF. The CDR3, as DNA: TGTGCCAGCAGCCCCGCGAAGAGGGGACCCCAAGAGACCCAGTACTTC. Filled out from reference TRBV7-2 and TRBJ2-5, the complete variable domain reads GAGVSQSPSNKVTEKGKDVELRCDPISGHTALYWYRQSLGQGLEFLIYFQGNSAPDKSGLPSDRFSAERTGGSVSTLTIQRTQQEDSAVYLCASSPAKRGPQETQYFGPGTRLLVL.

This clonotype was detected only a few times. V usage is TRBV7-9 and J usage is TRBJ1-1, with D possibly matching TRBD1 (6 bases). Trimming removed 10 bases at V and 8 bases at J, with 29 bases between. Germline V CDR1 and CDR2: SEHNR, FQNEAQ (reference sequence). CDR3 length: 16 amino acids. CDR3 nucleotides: TGTGCCATCGACCCACCTATAGGGGGACGAGGATCCGAAGCTTTCTTT. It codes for CAIDPPIGGRGSEAFF.

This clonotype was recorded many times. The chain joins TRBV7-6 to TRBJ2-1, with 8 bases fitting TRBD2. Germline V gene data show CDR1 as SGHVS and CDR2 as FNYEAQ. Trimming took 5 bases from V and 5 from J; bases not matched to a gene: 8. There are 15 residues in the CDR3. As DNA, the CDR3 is TGTGCCAGCAGCCTCCGCGGGGGGAGGGACAATGAGCAGTTCTTC. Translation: CASSLRGGRDNEQFF.

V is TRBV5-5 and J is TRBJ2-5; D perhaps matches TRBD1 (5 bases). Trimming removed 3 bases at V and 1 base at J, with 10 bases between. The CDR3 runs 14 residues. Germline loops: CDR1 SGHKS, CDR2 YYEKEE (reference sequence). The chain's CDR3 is CASSSRQIQETQYF. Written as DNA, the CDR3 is TGTGCCAGCAGCTCACGACAGATCCAAGAGACCCAGTACTTC.

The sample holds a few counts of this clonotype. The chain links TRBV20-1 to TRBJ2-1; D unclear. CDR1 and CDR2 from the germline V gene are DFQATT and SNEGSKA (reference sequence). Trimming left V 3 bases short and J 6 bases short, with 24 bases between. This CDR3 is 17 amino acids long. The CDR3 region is CSASWTSFGYGRNEQFF. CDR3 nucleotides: TGCAGTGCTAGTTGGACGTCTTTTGGTTACGGGCGCAATGAGCAGTTCTTC.

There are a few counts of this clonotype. CDR3 DNA sequence: TGTGCCAGCAGCTATGACAGGGCTATGAACACTGAAGCTTTCTTT. It is translated as CASSYDRAMNTEAFF. The chain is built from TRBV7-9 and TRBJ1-1, with 7 bases that match TRBD1. CDR1 is SEHNR, CDR2 FQNEAQ, per germline (reference sequence). The CDR3 is 15 residues long. V shed 4 bases and J 0 bases; nucleotides not matched to a gene: 5.

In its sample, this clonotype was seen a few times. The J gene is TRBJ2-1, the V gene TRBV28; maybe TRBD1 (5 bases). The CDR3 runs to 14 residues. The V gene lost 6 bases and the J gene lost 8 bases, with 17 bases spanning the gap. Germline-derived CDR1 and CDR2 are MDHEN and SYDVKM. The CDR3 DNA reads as TGTGCCAGCAGGCTACTACAGGCCTCGGATGAGCAGTTCTTC. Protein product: CASRLLQASDEQFF.

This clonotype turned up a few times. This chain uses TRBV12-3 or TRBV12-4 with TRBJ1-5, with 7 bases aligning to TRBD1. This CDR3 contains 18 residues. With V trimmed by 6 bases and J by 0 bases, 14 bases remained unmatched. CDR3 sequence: CASSADRARLYSNQPQHF. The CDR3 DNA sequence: TGTGCCAGCAGCGCCGACAGGGCACGTCTCTATAGCAATCAGCCCCAGCATTTT.

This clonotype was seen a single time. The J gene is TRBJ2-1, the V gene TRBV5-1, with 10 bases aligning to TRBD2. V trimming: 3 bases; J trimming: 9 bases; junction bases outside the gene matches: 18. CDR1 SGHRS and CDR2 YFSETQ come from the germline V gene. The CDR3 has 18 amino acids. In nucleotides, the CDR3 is TGCGCCAGCAGCTCCCCCAGCGGGACTAGCGTTCCCTTCGCTGAGCAGTTCTTC. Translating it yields CASSSPSGTSVPFAEQFF.